The 27 T cell receptor beta chains given below trace back to one sample, sequenced in a study of tumor-infiltrating lymphocytes in primary liver carcinoma. For each extraction, RNA and DNA were obtained together from approximately 20-30 mg of unsorted bulk tissue. TCR beta cDNA was prepared out of roughly 490 ng total RNA by means of a constant-region primer. A slightly modified ARM-PCR protocol with three nested multiplex PCR rounds produced these TCR beta libraries. The first two PCR rounds used TRBV1-TRBV30 forward primers with a C-beta reverse primer, roughly 11 cycles each. One entry per CDR3 protein, called by TCRdb with MiXCR from the multiplex PCR reads. The sample holds roughly 80,000 distinct CDR3 sequences; about 70% are singletons and the top ten take about 13%. The specimen sequenced was liver tumor tissue from sampling region 4. Subset reported: tumor region T4, right-lateral pole. The source of these receptors is a woman aged 55-70 years with primary liver carcinoma and hepatitis B virus infection.

To note about this clonotype: The conserved closing phenylalanine or tryptophan is absent in this CDR3, likely reflecting a read error. The V call is TRBV11-2, the J call TRBJ2-1; TRBD1 matches 8 bases. CDR3 length: 16 residues. Germline V gives CDR1 SGHAT, CDR2 FQNNGV. The DNA for the CDR3 is TGTGGCAGCAGCGACCCGACAGGGGTTTTTGACATTGAGCAGTTCTCC. Translating it yields CGSSDPTGVFDIEQFS.

The J gene is TRBJ2-5, the V gene TRBV12-5; D tentatively fits TRBD1 or TRBD2 (5 bases each). The germline V gene encodes CDR1 LGHNT and CDR2 FRNRAP. V shed 4 bases and J shed 5 bases, with 14 bases lying between them. CDR3 size: 14 residues. CDR3 region: CASGSHLGEETQYF. The CDR3 region has the DNA TGTGCTAGTGGTTCACATCTAGGGGAGGAGACCCAGTACTTC.

For this clonotype: A read error may account for a junction end that differs from germline. The chain carries TRBV9 and TRBJ2-1; 10 positions agree with TRBD2. Germline V gene lookup returns CDR1 SGDLS and CDR2 YYNGEE. The CDR3 consists of 16 residues. The CDR3 nucleotides read TGTGCCAGCGGCGATTTAGCGGGAGGATCCTACAATGAGGAGTTCTTC. Translating it yields CASGDLAGGSYNEEFF.

This clonotype is deemed large (0.1 to 1%). The chain links TRBV12-3 or TRBV12-4 to TRBJ2-1; D is perhaps TRBD1 (6 bases). The CDR3 has 15 amino acids. V shed 1 base and J shed 6 bases, with 13 bases lying between them. The CDR3 coding sequence is TGTGCCAGCAGTTTAGTACAGGGTGGGGGCAATGAGCAGTTCTTC. Protein: CASSLVQGGGNEQFF.

Comment on this clonotype: Without the conserved terminal phenylalanine or tryptophan, this CDR3 likely stems from a read error. The chain couples TRBV6-5 to TRBJ2-1; possibly TRBD2 for D (7 bases). This CDR3 spans 15 amino acids. Germline V gene data show CDR1 as MNHEY and CDR2 as SVGAGI. The CDR3 DNA reads TGTACCAGCAGGGGAGGGACCTCCAAGCCCAATGAGCAGTTCCTC. Translation gives CTSRGGTSKPNEQFL.

As concerns this clonotype: An end of the junction differs from the germline gene, which may be a read error. The chain employs TRBV7-9 and TRBJ1-5, with TRBD1 as a possible D gene (5 bases). CDR1 and CDR2 from the germline V gene are SEHNR and FQNEAQ (reference sequence). The CDR3 runs to 13 residues. In DNA, the CDR3 is TGTACCAGTAGCTGGGGACGTGATCAGCCCCAGCATTTT. Translated, it gives CTSSWGRDQPQHF.

Turning to this clonotype: A read error may produce the germline difference seen at one junction end. The chain couples TRBV29-1 to TRBJ2-4, with 7 bases fitting TRBD1. Per germline, CDR1 SQVTM and CDR2 ANQGSEA. This CDR3 is built from 15 residues. The CDR3 DNA is TGTAACGTAACTCCCACCGGGACAGCTCAAAACATTCAGTACTTC. Protein: CNVTPTGTAQNIQYF.

This clonotype was detected many times. The CDR3 is CASNAPSGTDTGELFF. The CDR3 coding sequence is TGTGCCAGCAACGCCCCGAGCGGGACAGACACCGGGGAGCTGTTTTTT. The chain links TRBV7-9 to TRBJ2-2, with D perhaps matching TRBD1 or TRBD2 (7 bases each). The V and J ends lost 7 bases and 3 bases respectively, with 18 bases between them. This CDR3 has 16 amino acids. Germline V gene data show CDR1 as SEHNR and CDR2 as FQNEAQ (reference sequence).

Concerning this clonotype itself: One junction end does not reproduce the germline sequence, and a read error may be involved. This sequence joins TRBV29-1 and TRBJ1-1; weak D call: TRBD1 (5 bases). CDR1 and CDR2 from the germline V gene are SQVTM and ANQGSEA. The CDR3 covers 12 residues. CDR3 amino acids: CSVRNSDTEALF. As DNA, the CDR3 is TGCAGCGTTAGGAATTCGGACACCGAAGCTCTCTTT.

As to this clonotype: The junction does not match germline at one end; this may be a read error. The chain uses TRBV24-1 and TRBJ2-1; 9 bases map to TRBD2. CDR1 is KGHDR, CDR2 SFDVKD, per germline. The CDR3 covers 17 residues. The CDR3 DNA follows: TGTGCAACCAGTGTTGGGGCTAGCGGGACGCTTTACAATGAGCAGTTCTTC. Residues: CATSVGASGTLYNEQFF.

A note on this clonotype: The junction and the germline gene differ at one end; a read error may be behind it. The V gene is TRBV11-2, the J gene TRBJ1-5; D is perhaps TRBD1 (6 bases). This CDR3 comprises 14 residues. Germline loops: CDR1 SGHAT, CDR2 FQNNGV. The CDR3 DNA follows: TGTGTCAGCAGCATCTCAGGGGATGGTCAGCCCCAGCATTTT. Translated, it gives CVSSISGDGQPQHF.

The V call is TRBV7-9, the J call TRBJ1-2, with 7 bases identical to TRBD1. V dropped 1 base and J dropped 8; count of bases not matched to a gene: 13. Per germline, CDR1 SEHNR and CDR2 FQNEAQ (reference sequence). The CDR3 loop spans 16 amino acids. The CDR3 is CASSLGPFRQGEGYTF. CDR3 coding DNA: TGTGCCAGCAGCTTAGGCCCATTTAGACAGGGTGAAGGCTACACCTTC.

In the case of this clonotype: Germline and junction disagree at one end, which may indicate a read error. The CDR3 reads CASSPGRWGNYEQYF. CDR3 DNA sequence: TGTGCCAGCAGCCCCGGGAGATGGGGCAACTACGAGCAATACTTC. The V call is TRBV11-3, the J call TRBJ2-7, with D perhaps matching TRBD2 (6 bases). The germline V gene has CDR1 SGHNT and CDR2 YENEEA. This CDR3 spans 15 amino acids.

As to this clonotype: This is likely a read error, given that the CDR3 carries no conserved phenylalanine or tryptophan at its end. CDR3 nucleotide sequence: TGTGCCAGCAACCAGTACGGCTTGAACACTGAAGCTTTCGTT. Translation: CASNQYGLNTEAFV. The chain combines TRBV11-3 with TRBJ1-1; D gene unclear. The CDR3 consists of 14 residues. V was shortened by 7 bases and J by 0 bases, with 12 bases between the two germline ends. Germline values: CDR1 SGHNT, CDR2 YENEEA.

There are many counts of this clonotype. The V call is TRBV14, the J call TRBJ2-7; 12 bases fit TRBD2. The germline V gene has CDR1 SGHDN and CDR2 FVKESK. Trimming removed 4 bases from V and 4 bases from J; junction bases left unmatched: 5. This CDR3 spans 15 amino acids. The CDR3 nucleotides are TGTGCCAGCAGCCGGACTAGCGGGATCCTTTACGAGCAGTACTTC. It codes for CASSRTSGILYEQYF.

As to this clonotype: Mismatch with germline at one junction end may stem from a read error. The chain joins TRBV11-1 to TRBJ2-6; TRBD1 agrees at 7 bases. CDR3 size: 17 residues. Germline V CDR1 and CDR2: SGHAT, FQDESV (reference sequence). CDR3: CASSFKDRSSGTNVLTF. For the CDR3, the DNA is TGCGCCAGCAGCTTCAAGGACAGGTCCTCTGGGACCAACGTCCTGACTTTC.

The chain joins TRBV11-2 to TRBJ1-3, with TRBD1 identical over 9 bases. The CDR3 has 19 residues. Germline V lookup: CDR1 SGHAT, CDR2 FQNNGV. CDR3 DNA sequence: TGTGCGAACAGTTCACGCCCGGACAGGGGAGCGTACTCTGGAAACACCATATATTTT. It is translated as CANSSRPDRGAYSGNTIYF.

As concerns this clonotype: Likely a read error: the CDR3 ends without its conserved phenylalanine or tryptophan. The DNA is left out, because the CDR3 cannot be placed on it with certainty; the CDR3 is given as TCRdb lists it. This chain joins TRBV6-1 and TRBJ2-7; TRBD1, the table's D call, was not compared with the DNA. The CDR3 comprises 15 residues, both ends counted. Germline CDR1 MNHNS, CDR2 SASEGT. This CDR3 reads CASILNRGSAYEHYL.

As to this clonotype: The CDR3 does not end in the conserved phenylalanine or tryptophan, so this is likely a read error. The gene calls are TRBV4-2 and TRBJ1-2; D uncertain. Germline CDR1 is LGHNA and CDR2 is YNFKEQ. The CDR3 contains 16 residues. CDR3 in amino acids: CASSQDPGIVGYGYTI. CDR3 sequence (DNA): TGTGCCAGCAGTCAAGATCCGGGAATCGTAGGGTATGGCTACACCATC.

As regards this clonotype: Just one base apart from a much larger clone, this may be a read error. The chain uses TRBV7-9 and TRBJ2-6, with 8 positions matching TRBD2. The germline CDR1 and CDR2 sequences are SEHNR and FQNEAQ (reference sequence). The V and J ends lost 1 base and 0 bases, in that order; junction bases with no gene match: 5. This CDR3 region has 18 residues. The CDR3 is CASSLGLASPSGANVLTF. Here the CDR3 DNA reads TGTGCCAGCAGCTTAGGACTAGCGAGCCCCTCTGGGGCCAACGTCCTGACTTTC.

This clonotype was seen once. The chain recombines TRBV4-1 with TRBJ2-7, with unresolved D. V was clipped by 6 bases and J by 3 bases, with 12 bases between them. The germline CDR1 and CDR2 sequences are MGHRA and YSYEKL. The CDR3 has 13 residues. CDR3 residues: CASRGNGHYEQYV. The CDR3 DNA is TGCGCCAGCAGGGGGAACGGCCACTACGAGCAGTACGTC.

To note about this clonotype: The junction shows a germline mismatch at one end, possibly a read error. This chain links TRBV11-2 with TRBJ2-3; no clear D gene. The CDR3 totals 14 residues. Germline V lookup: CDR1 SGHAT, CDR2 FQNNGV. The CDR3 sequence is CASSLGGSLDTQYF. CDR3 sequence (DNA): TGTGCCAGCAGCTTAGGGGGTAGTTTAGATACACAGTATTTT.

About this clonotype: The germline gene is not matched at one end of the junction; a read error may be the cause. The rearrangement joins TRBV5-6 to TRBJ2-1; 7 positions match TRBD2. This CDR3 has 17 residues. Germline CDR1 SGHDT, CDR2 YYEEEE. CDR3 region: CTSSAITREAFYNEQFF. Here the CDR3 DNA reads TGTACCAGCAGCGCAATCACCCGGGAGGCTTTTTACAATGAGCAGTTTTTC. Together with reference TRBV5-6 and TRBJ2-1, the CDR3 gives the full variable domain: DAGVTQSPTHLIKTRGQQVTLRCSPKSGHDTVSWYQQALGQGPQFIFQYYEEEERQRGNFPDRFSGHQFPNYSSELNVNALLLGDSALYLCTSSAITREAFYNEQFFGPGTRLTVL.

A note on this clonotype: Germline is not matched at one junction end, which may reflect a read error. The chain has TRBV4-2 and TRBJ2-7; TRBD2 agrees at 8 bases. CDR1 and CDR2 (germline): LGHNA, YNFKEQ. The CDR3 consists of 16 residues. CDR3 region: CACSQESAGGSYEQYF. CDR3 coding DNA: TGTGCCTGCAGCCAAGAATCGGCGGGAGGTAGTTACGAGCAGTACTTC.

Comments on this clonotype: Without the conserved terminal phenylalanine or tryptophan, this CDR3 likely stems from a read error. Because the CDR3's place on the DNA is in doubt, the DNA is left out and the CDR3 is given as listed by TCRdb. The V call is TRBV20-1, the J call TRBJ2-1; TRBD2 reflects the table's D call only, with no check against the DNA. Germline lookup yields CDR1 DFQATT and CDR2 SNEGSKA (reference sequence). Both ends counted, the CDR3 spans 15 residues. The CDR3 spells CSSPHTSESGNERFL.

The table lists this clonotype with a count of one. A much larger clone differs by one base, so this may be a read error. The chain is built from TRBV28 and TRBJ2-3, with 10 bases that match TRBD2. The CDR3 has 14 residues. Germline V gene lookup returns CDR1 MDHEN and CDR2 SYDVKM. CDR3 sequence (DNA): TGTACCAGCATCCAGTCTAGCGGGAGAGATACGCAGTATTTT. It specifies CTSIQSSGRDTQYF.

About this clonotype itself: The junction departs from the called germline gene at one end, perhaps through a read error. The rearrangement links TRBV12-3 or TRBV12-4 to TRBJ2-3, with D unresolved. This CDR3 comprises 14 residues. CDR3 nucleotides: TGTGCCAGCAGTTTGGGCGGATCCACAGATATACAGTGTTTT. This sequence encodes CASSLGGSTDIQCF.